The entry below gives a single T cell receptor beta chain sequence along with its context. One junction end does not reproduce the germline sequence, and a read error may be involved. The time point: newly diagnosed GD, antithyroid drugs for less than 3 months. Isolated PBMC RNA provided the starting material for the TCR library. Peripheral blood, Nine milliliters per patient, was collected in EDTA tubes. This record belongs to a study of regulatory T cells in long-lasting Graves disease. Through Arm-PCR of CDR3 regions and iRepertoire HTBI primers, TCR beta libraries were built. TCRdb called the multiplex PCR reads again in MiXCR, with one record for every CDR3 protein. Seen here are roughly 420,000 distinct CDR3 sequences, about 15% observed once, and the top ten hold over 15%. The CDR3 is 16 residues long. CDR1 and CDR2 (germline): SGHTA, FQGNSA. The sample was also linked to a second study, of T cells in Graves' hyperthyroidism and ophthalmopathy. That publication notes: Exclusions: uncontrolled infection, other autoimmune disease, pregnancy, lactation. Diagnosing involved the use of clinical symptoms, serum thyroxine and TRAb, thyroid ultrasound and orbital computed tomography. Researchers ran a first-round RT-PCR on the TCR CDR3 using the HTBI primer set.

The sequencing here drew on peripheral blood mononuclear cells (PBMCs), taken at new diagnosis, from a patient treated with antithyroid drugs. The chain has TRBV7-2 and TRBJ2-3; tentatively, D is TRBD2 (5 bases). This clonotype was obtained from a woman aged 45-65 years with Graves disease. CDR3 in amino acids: CASNLLLGSSPDTQYF. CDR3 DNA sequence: TGTGCCAGCAACTTACTACTAGGTTCCTCGCCAGATACGCAGTATTTT.